This T cell receptor beta chain was identified in a study of metastatic and nonmetastatic thyroid tumors. In the study overall: Thyroid patients, malignant and benign, had repertoires compared across blood and tumor or nodule tissue.

Every patient underwent thyroid surgery untreated. Via MiXCR, TCRdb re-called the PCR reads. The sample holds roughly 24,000 clones, about 21% seen once. This TCR derives from a male donor with papillary thyroid cancer or a benign thyroid nodule (not recorded which). Some clones in this sample may be carry-over from other donors' samples. Sequencing input: blood.

The DNA for the CDR3 is TGCGCCAGCAGCACGAGTACAGCCTACGAGCAGTACTTC. Residues: CASSTSTAYEQYF. The chain combines TRBV5-1 with TRBJ2-7; D ambiguous. The ends were cut back, 4 bases at V and 2 bases at J, with 10 bases in the middle. This CDR3 contains 13 residues. The V gene's germline CDR1 is SGHRS and CDR2 YFSETQ.